The present T cell receptor beta chain was sequenced within a study of T cell changes during pregnancy in multiple sclerosis. Germline V lookup: CDR1 SGHRS, CDR2 YFSETQ. The CDR3 consists of 14 residues. Trimming took off 2 bases at V and 0 bases at J, with 3 bases between the two ends. A word on this clone: Other nucleotide sequences from this sample produce the same CDR3.

Here immunoSEQ multiplex PCR was the method, and the copy in TCRdb shows in-frame clones only, minus some. Of some 47,000 clones in the sample, approximately 90% were seen once. This sequence was found in a female donor with multiple sclerosis, enrolled in a pregnancy study. The chain is built from TRBV5-1 and TRBJ2-6; D call uncertain. Sequencing used peripheral blood, obtained in the first trimester of pregnancy. In DNA form, the CDR3 reads TGCGCCAGCAGCTTCGGCTCTGGGGCCAACGTCCTGACTTTC. Its translation: CASSFGSGANVLTF.